The next 28 T cell receptor beta chains were all read from a single sample in a study of tumor and adjacent non-tumor tissue in lung cancer. A modified ARM-PCR protocol with three rounds of nested PCR amplified TCRbeta. MiXCR, applied by TCRdb to the multiplex PCR reads, yields one record per CDR3 protein. The table records 120,000 or so distinct CDR3 sequences, 66% of them present only once. RNA was extracted from bulk tissue without any cell sorting. The sequencing input was lung tumor tissue. The receptors shown here come from a man in his thirties or forties with non-small cell lung cancer.

This rearrangement joins TRBV29-1 to TRBJ1-1; D is unresolved. The CDR3 extends over 14 amino acids. Germline V gene lookup returns CDR1 SQVTM and CDR2 ANQGSEA. This CDR3 reads CSAKESRLYTEAFF. The DNA of the CDR3 is TGCAGTGCCAAGGAATCCAGGCTCTACACTGAAGCTTTCTTT. Drawing the rest from reference TRBV29-1 and TRBJ1-1, the complete variable domain is SAVISQKPSRDICQRGTSLTIQCQVDSQVTMMFWYRQQPGQSLTLIATANQGSEATYESGFVIDKFPISRPNLTFSTLTVSNMSPEDSSIYLCSAKESRLYTEAFFGQGTRLTVV.

The chain combines TRBV12-3 or TRBV12-4 with TRBJ2-1; 13 nucleotides align to TRBD2. V shed 4 bases and J 8 bases; nucleotides not matched to a gene: 8. The CDR3 spans 16 residues. CDR3 in DNA: TGTGCCAGCAGTTCCCTGACTAGCGGGAGGTTGGATGAGCAGTTCTTC. Translating gives CASSSLTSGRLDEQFF.

With regard to this clonotype: A much larger clone lies one base from this, so it may be a read error. This chain links TRBV4-3 with TRBJ2-2, with TRBD2 matching over 7 bases. Germline V gives CDR1 LGHNA, CDR2 YSLEER. The CDR3 contains 15 residues. The CDR3 coding sequence is TGCGCCAGCAGCCAAGGTCCTAGCGGCACCCGGGAGCTGTTTTTT. This sequence encodes CASSQGPSGTRELFF.

Concerning this clonotype: The germline gene is not matched at one end of the junction; a read error may be the cause. The chain couples TRBV11-2 to TRBJ2-7; D is ambiguous. Germline V lookup: CDR1 SGHAT, CDR2 FQNNGV. CDR3 length equals 13 residues. The CDR3 DNA follows: TGTGCCAGCAGCTCAACCTTTGATTCCGAGCAGTATTTC. Its protein is CASSSTFDSEQYF.

The chain carries TRBV6-2 or TRBV6-3 and TRBJ2-3; 7 positions match TRBD2. Germline-derived CDR1 and CDR2 are MNHEY and SVGEGT. The ends lost 6 bases at V and 0 bases at J; junction bases unmatched: 15. This CDR3 region has 18 residues. CDR3 nucleotides: TGTGCCAGCAGATTCCTAGCGGCAATGGATCCTAGCACAGATACGCAGTATTTT. It specifies CASRFLAAMDPSTDTQYF.

V usage is TRBV6-2 or TRBV6-3 and J usage is TRBJ2-7; 7 bases agree with TRBD2. CDR3 length equals 14 residues. Germline-derived CDR1 and CDR2 are MNHEY and SVGEGT. Trimming cost V 2 bases and J 3 bases; bases outside gene matches: 4. CDR3 bases: TGTGCCAGCAGTTACGGGAGGGCCCTCTACGAGCAGTACTTC. It yields the protein CASSYGRALYEQYF.

V is TRBV6-1 and J is TRBJ1-4; TRBD1 aligns across 9 bases. V was clipped by 4 bases and J by 5 bases; unmatched bases: 14. The V gene's germline CDR1 is MNHNS and CDR2 SASEGT. The CDR3 length is 18 residues. The CDR3, as DNA: TGTGCCAGCAGTGTTCCAATATACGCGACAGGGGGGAATGAAAAACTGTTTTTT. It specifies CASSVPIYATGGNEKLFF.

The rearrangement joins TRBV10-3 to TRBJ2-7, with D possibly TRBD2 on 5 matching bases. The CDR3 has 14 amino acids. Germline CDR1 and CDR2: ENHRY and SYGVKD. The V end was cut by 9 bases, the J end by 4 bases, with 19 bases between. The chain's CDR3 is CAIRSGNESYEQYF. As DNA, the CDR3 is TGTGCCATTAGATCCGGGAATGAGTCATACGAGCAGTACTTC.

To note about this clonotype: At one boundary the junction diverges from the germline segment, which might be a read error. The chain combines TRBV11-2 with TRBJ1-5, with D perhaps TRBD1 (6 bases). Germline CDR1 reads SGHAT; CDR2 reads FQNNGV. This CDR3 is 14 amino acids long. CDR3 sequence (DNA): TGTGCCAGCAACTTATCCGGGGACAATCAGTCCCAGCATTTT. Amino acid sequence: CASNLSGDNQSQHF. The variable domain in full, completed from reference TRBV11-2 and TRBJ1-5, reads EAGVAQSPRYKIIEKRQSVAFWCNPISGHATLYWYQQILGQGPKLLIQFQNNGVVDDSQLPKDRFSAERLKGVDSTLKIQPAKLEDSAVYLCASNLSGDNQSQHFGDGTRLSIL.

Details on this clonotype: At one end the junction does not follow the germline gene, possibly because of a read error. The chain joins TRBV6-1 to TRBJ2-3; D is perhaps TRBD1 or TRBD2 (5 bases each). The length of the CDR3 is 11 residues. Germline V gene data show CDR1 as MNHNS and CDR2 as SASEGT. The CDR3: CASRGTDTHYF. CDR3 bases: TGTGCCAGTCGGGGCACAGATACGCATTATTTT.

Of note for this clonotype: Relative to the germline gene, one junction end is altered; a read error may explain this. V and J are TRBV11-2 and TRBJ2-7; D possibly corresponds to TRBD1 (5 bases). The germline gives CDR1 SGHAT, CDR2 FQNNGV. This CDR3 is built from 12 residues. As DNA, the CDR3 is TGTGCCAGCAGCTCAATTTCTAGGGGTGGGCACTTC. This codes for CASSSISRGGHF.

This clonotype has ten or more counts. This sequence joins TRBV4-2 and TRBJ1-4; D possibly corresponds to TRBD1 (6 bases). This CDR3 is 13 amino acids long. Trimming cost V 0 bases and J 14 bases, with 13 bases left between them. CDR1 is LGHNA, CDR2 YNFKEQ, per germline. The DNA for the CDR3 is TGTGCCAGCAGCCAAGATCTGGAGAGGGGGCTGTTTTTT. Encoded protein: CASSQDLERGLFF.

The chain uses TRBV11-2 and TRBJ2-1; D is unclear. Germline V CDR1 and CDR2: SGHAT, FQNNGV. This CDR3 is built from 14 residues. V gave up 7 bases and J gave up 4 bases, with 14 bases separating them. The CDR3 protein is CASTFTRQYNEQFF. The CDR3 nucleotides are TGTGCCAGCACCTTCACGAGGCAGTACAATGAGCAGTTCTTC.

To note about this clonotype: No conserved phenylalanine or tryptophan ends this CDR3, so it is likely a read error. CDR3 residues: CDSSSGQRISPLHY. CDR3 coding DNA: TGTGACAGCAGTTCAGGACAGAGGATTTCACCTCTCCACTAT. The rearrangement joins TRBV6-2 or TRBV6-3 to TRBJ1-6; D perhaps matches TRBD1 (6 bases). This CDR3 has 14 amino acids. CDR1 is MNHEY, CDR2 SVGEGT, per germline.

Details on this clonotype: Compared with germline, one end of the junction differs, possibly owing to a read error. The CDR3 sequence is CTRSPTLGQENYGYTF. CDR3 sequence (DNA): TGTACCAGAAGCCCCACCTTGGGACAGGAGAACTATGGCTACACCTTC. V is TRBV6-5 and J is TRBJ1-2; TRBD1 matches at 8 bases. This CDR3 is built from 16 residues. The germline gives CDR1 MNHEY, CDR2 SVGAGI.

About this clonotype itself: One junction end does not reproduce the germline sequence, and a read error may be involved. The chain recombines TRBV20-1 with TRBJ1-5; tentatively, D is TRBD1 (5 bases). The CDR3 is 14 amino acids. The germline V gene encodes CDR1 DFQATT and CDR2 SNEGSKA (reference sequence). CDR3 residues: CSVLGHISNQPQHF. The DNA of the CDR3 is TGTAGTGTCCTTGGACATATTAGCAATCAGCCCCAGCATTTT.

Comments on this clonotype: This may be a read error, as it is one base from a much larger clone. The chain couples TRBV20-1 to TRBJ2-1, with 9 bases aligning to TRBD2. The V gene's germline CDR1 is DFQATT and CDR2 SNEGSKA (reference sequence). The CDR3 is 15 residues long. Unmatched junction bases numbered 13, after V lost 3 bases and J lost 10 bases. The CDR3 sequence: CSASLRLAVAKEQFF. CDR3 DNA sequence: TGCAGTGCTAGTTTACGACTAGCGGTGGCCAAAGAGCAGTTCTTC.

Concerning this clonotype itself: A read error may explain this, as a much larger clone is one base away. The chain employs TRBV4-3 and TRBJ2-1, with D possibly TRBD2 on 6 matching bases. Germline V lookup: CDR1 LGHNA, CDR2 YSLEER. This CDR3 has 15 residues. The V end lost 2 bases, the J end lost 8 bases, and 16 bases lay between the germline ends. The CDR3 nucleotides read TGCGCCAGCAGCCAAAGAATTGGGACTGACCATGAGCAGTTCTTC. It encodes CASSQRIGTDHEQFF.

To note about this clonotype: One end of the junction does not line up with germline, which may come from a read error. V usage is TRBV20-1 and J usage is TRBJ2-6; TRBD1 might be the D (6 bases). The CDR3 extends over 16 amino acids. The germline CDR1 and CDR2 sequences are DFQATT and SNEGSKA (reference sequence). The CDR3 is CSATTGNPSEANVLTF. DNA of the CDR3: TGCAGTGCTACGACAGGAAACCCCTCTGAGGCCAACGTACTGACTTTC.

A word on this clonotype: Given a much more abundant clone one base away, this may be a read error. The chain joins TRBV30 to TRBJ2-6, with 7 bases aligning to TRBD1. This CDR3 region has 15 residues. Germline-derived CDR1 and CDR2 are GTSNPN and SVGIG (reference sequence). Trimming at V came to 4 bases and at J to 3 bases, leaving 6 bases not matched to a gene. The CDR3 DNA reads as TGTGCCTGGATTCGACAGGGCGATGGGGCCAACGTCCTGACTTTC. Its protein product is CAWIRQGDGANVLTF.

With regard to this clonotype: One base away lies a much larger clone, so this may be a sequencing read error. The rearrangement joins TRBV11-3 to TRBJ2-1, with a tentative D call TRBD1 (6 bases). Germline-derived CDR1 and CDR2 are SGHNT and YENEEA. The length of the CDR3 is 16 residues. For the CDR3, the DNA is TGTGCCAGCTGCTTAGGGGGACCGCCAAGCTACAATGAGCAGTTCTTC. This sequence encodes CASCLGGPPSYNEQFF.

V and J are TRBV20-1 and TRBJ1-6; D unclear. Trimming removed 3 bases at V and 7 bases at J, with 16 bases between. Germline CDR1 is DFQATT and CDR2 is SNEGSKA (reference sequence). The CDR3 runs to 15 residues. CDR3: CSARFVGTRNSPLHF. Here the CDR3 DNA reads TGCAGTGCTAGGTTCGTCGGCACTAGGAATTCACCCCTCCACTTT.

This clonotype was counted many times. This chain uses TRBV29-1 with TRBJ2-5; D unresolved. V dropped 4 bases and J dropped 1 base, with 19 bases sitting between them. CDR1 SQVTM and CDR2 ANQGSEA come from the germline V gene. The CDR3 sequence is 16 residues long. CDR3 sequence reads: CSVVPRGRHVQETQYF. CDR3 nucleotide sequence: TGCAGCGTTGTCCCCAGAGGACGACACGTCCAAGAGACCCAGTACTTC.

As to this clonotype: The conserved closing phenylalanine or tryptophan is absent in this CDR3, likely reflecting a read error. V and J are TRBV11-2 and TRBJ2-1; the D call may be TRBD1 or TRBD2 (5 bases each). CDR1 is SGHAT, CDR2 FQNNGV, per germline. This CDR3 is 15 amino acids long. Written as DNA, the CDR3 is TGTGCCAGTAGCAGGGATCTAGCCTCCTTCAATGAGCAGTTCCTC. It codes for CASSRDLASFNEQFL.

Note on this clonotype: At one boundary the junction diverges from the germline segment, which might be a read error. The chain has TRBV6-1 and TRBJ2-2, with TRBD1 identical over 8 bases. This CDR3 spans 16 amino acids. Germline CDR1 and CDR2: MNHNS and SASEGT. CDR3 coding DNA: TGTGCCAGTAGGGACTGGACAGGGTCAGTCACCGGGGACCTGTATTTT. Translating it yields CASRDWTGSVTGDLYF.

Concerning this clonotype itself: A much larger clone is a single base away; this may be a read error. This chain's CDR3 is CGFLFGRVVTQYF. CDR3 coding DNA: TGCGGGTTTCTTTTTGGGAGGGTAGTTACGCAGTATTTT. The rearrangement uses TRBV20-1 and TRBJ2-3, with 7 nucleotides matching TRBD2. In germline, CDR1 is DFQATT, CDR2 SNEGSKA (reference sequence). This CDR3 contains 13 residues.

This clonotype was picked up a small number of times. This chain uses TRBV29-1 with TRBJ1-3; TRBD1 is a possible D gene (5 bases). The CDR3 loop spans 14 amino acids. Trimming cost V 6 bases and J 0 bases, with 12 bases left between them. Germline V gene sequence: CDR1 SQVTM, CDR2 ANQGSEA. Here the CDR3 DNA reads TGCAGCGTCCGGGACGGGCGCTCTGGAAACACCATATATTTT. The encoded protein is CSVRDGRSGNTIYF.

As concerns this clonotype: As the CDR3 is not closed by the conserved phenylalanine or tryptophan, this likely results from a read error. The DNA is left out, because the CDR3 cannot be placed on it with certainty; the CDR3 is given as TCRdb lists it. The chain is built from TRBV20-1 and TRBJ1-1; no DNA check was done on the table's D call, TRBD1. Per germline, CDR1 DFQATT and CDR2 SNEGSKA (reference sequence). With termini counted, the CDR3 has 14 amino acids. Here the CDR3 reads CSARRGPRGTEASS.